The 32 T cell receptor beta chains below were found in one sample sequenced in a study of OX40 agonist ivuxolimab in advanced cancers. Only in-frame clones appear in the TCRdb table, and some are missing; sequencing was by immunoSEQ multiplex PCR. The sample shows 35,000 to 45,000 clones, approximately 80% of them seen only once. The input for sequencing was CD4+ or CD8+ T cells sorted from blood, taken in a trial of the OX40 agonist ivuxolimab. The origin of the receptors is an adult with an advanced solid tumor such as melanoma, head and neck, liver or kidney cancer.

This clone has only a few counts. The CDR3 is CASSDGRGSYNEQFF. As DNA, the CDR3 is TGTGCCAGCAGTGACGGCAGGGGTTCCTACAATGAGCAGTTCTTC. The rearrangement uses TRBV6-4 and TRBJ2-1, with D possibly TRBD1 on 6 matching bases. This CDR3 is built from 15 residues. V gave up 2 bases and J gave up 1 base, with 9 bases separating them. CDR1 and CDR2 (germline): MRHNA, SNTAGT.

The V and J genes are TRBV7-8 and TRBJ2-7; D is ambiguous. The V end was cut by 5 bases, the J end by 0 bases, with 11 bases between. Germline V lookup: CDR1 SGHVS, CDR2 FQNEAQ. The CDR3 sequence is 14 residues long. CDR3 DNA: TGTGCCAGCAGCAACATGATCCTCTCCTACGAGCAGTACTTC. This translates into CASSNMILSYEQYF.

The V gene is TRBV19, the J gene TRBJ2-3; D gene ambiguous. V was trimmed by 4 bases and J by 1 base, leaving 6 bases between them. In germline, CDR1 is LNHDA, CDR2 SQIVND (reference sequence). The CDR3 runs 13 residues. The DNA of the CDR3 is TGTGCCAGTAGTACGGTAGGCACAGATACGCAGTATTTT. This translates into CASSTVGTDTQYF.

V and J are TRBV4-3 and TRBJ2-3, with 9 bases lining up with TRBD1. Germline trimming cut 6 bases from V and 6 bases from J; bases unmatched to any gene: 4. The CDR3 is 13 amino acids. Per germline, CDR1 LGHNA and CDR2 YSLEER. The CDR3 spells CASRDRGADTQYF. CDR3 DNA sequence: TGCGCCAGCAGGGACAGGGGTGCGGATACGCAGTATTTT.

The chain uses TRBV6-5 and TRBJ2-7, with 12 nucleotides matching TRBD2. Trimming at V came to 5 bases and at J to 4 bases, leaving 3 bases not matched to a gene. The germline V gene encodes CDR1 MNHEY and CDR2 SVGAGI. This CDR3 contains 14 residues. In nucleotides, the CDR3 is TGTGCCAGCAGTCTGACTAGCGGGAGATACGAGCAGTACTTC. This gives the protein CASSLTSGRYEQYF.

The CDR3 nucleotides read TGTGCCAGTAGGGAAGGGGTCGAGTTCACAGATACGCAGTATTTT. Translation gives CASREGVEFTDTQYF. V and J are TRBV19 and TRBJ2-3; D perhaps matches TRBD1 (5 bases). V lost 6 bases and J lost 2, with 15 bases in between. This CDR3 has 15 residues. Germline V gives CDR1 LNHDA, CDR2 SQIVND (reference sequence).

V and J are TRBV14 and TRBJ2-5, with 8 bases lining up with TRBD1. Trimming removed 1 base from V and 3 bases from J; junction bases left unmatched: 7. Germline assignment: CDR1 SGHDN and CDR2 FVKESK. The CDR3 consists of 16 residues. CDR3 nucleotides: TGTGCCAGCAGCCAAGCCGGGACAGGACTAAAAGAGACCCAGTACTTC. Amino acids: CASSQAGTGLKETQYF.

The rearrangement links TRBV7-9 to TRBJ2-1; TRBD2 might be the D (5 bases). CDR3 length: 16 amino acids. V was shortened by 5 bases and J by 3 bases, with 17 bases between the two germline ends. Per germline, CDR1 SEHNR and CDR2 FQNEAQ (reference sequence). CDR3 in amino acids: CASSPELGAIYNEQFF. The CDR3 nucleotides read TGTGCCAGCAGCCCGGAGCTGGGAGCCATCTACAATGAGCAGTTCTTC.

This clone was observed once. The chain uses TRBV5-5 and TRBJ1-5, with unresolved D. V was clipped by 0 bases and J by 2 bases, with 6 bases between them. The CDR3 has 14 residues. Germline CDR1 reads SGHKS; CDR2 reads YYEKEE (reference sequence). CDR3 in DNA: TGTGCCAGCAGCTTGGTGGGTGGCAATCAGCCCCAGCATTTT. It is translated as CASSLVGGNQPQHF.

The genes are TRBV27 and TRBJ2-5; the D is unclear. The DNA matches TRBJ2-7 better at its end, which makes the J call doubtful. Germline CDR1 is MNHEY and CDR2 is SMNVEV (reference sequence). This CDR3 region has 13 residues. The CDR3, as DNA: TGTGCCAGCAGTTTCTATGGGGACTACGAGCAGTACTTC. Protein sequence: CASSFYGDYEQYF.

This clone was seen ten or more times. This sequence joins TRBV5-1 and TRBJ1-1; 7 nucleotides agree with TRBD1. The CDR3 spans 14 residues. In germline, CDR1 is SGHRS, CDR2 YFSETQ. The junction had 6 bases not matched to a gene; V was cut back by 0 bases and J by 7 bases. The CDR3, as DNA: TGCGCCAGCAGCTTGGGACAGGGAATTAATGAAGCTTTCTTT. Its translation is CASSLGQGINEAFF.

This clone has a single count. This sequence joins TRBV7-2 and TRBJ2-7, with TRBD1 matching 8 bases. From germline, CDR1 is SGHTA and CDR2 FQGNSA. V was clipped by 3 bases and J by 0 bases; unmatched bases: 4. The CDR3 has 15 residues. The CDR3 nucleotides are TGTGCCAGCAGCTTTACCGGGACAGGCTCCTACGAGCAGTACTTC. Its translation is CASSFTGTGSYEQYF.

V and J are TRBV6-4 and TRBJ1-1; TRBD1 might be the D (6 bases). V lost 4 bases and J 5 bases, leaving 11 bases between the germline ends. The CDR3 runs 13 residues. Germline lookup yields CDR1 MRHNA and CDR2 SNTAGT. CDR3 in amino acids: CASSAQRGTEAFF. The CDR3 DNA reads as TGTGCCAGCAGTGCACAGAGGGGGACTGAAGCTTTCTTT.

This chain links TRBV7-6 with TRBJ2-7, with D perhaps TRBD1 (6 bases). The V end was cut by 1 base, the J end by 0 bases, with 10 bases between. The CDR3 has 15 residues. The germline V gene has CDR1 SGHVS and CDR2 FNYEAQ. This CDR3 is CASSLGAQGSYEQYF. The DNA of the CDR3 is TGTGCCAGCAGCTTAGGAGCACAGGGCTCCTACGAGCAGTACTTC.

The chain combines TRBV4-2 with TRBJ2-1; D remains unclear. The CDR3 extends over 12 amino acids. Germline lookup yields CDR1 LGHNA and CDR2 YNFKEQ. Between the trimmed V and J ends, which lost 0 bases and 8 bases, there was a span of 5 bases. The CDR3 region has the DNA TGTGCCAGCAGCCAAGAGAATGATGAGCAGTTCTTC. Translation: CASSQENDEQFF.

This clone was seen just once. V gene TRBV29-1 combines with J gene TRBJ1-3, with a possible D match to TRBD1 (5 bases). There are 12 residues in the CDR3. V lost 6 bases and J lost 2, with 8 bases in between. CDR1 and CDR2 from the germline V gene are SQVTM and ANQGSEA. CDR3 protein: CSVQGTGNTIYF. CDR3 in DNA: TGCAGCGTCCAGGGTACTGGAAACACCATATATTTT.

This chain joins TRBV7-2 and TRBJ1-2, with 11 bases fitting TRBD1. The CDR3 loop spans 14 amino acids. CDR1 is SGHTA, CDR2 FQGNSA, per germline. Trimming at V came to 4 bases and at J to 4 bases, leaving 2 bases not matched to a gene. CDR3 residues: CASSSGTGGYGYTF. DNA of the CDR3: TGTGCCAGCAGCTCCGGGACAGGGGGCTATGGCTACACCTTC.

CDR3 sequence: CASSLAGQDYEQYF. CDR3 DNA: TGTGCCAGCAGCTTAGCTGGACAGGACTACGAGCAGTACTTC. This chain uses TRBV7-9 with TRBJ2-5, with 7 nucleotides matching TRBD1. Matching the DNA end better, TRBJ2-7 makes the J call doubtful. The CDR3 covers 14 residues. Per the germline V gene, CDR1 is SEHNR and CDR2 is FQNEAQ (reference sequence).

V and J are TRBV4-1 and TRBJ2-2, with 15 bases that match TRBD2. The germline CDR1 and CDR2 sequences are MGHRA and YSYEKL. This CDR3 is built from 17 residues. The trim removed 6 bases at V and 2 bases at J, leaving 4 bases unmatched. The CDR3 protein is CASSRTSGGVNTGELFF. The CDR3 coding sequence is TGCGCCAGCAGTCGGACTAGCGGGGGGGTTAACACCGGGGAGCTGTTTTTT.

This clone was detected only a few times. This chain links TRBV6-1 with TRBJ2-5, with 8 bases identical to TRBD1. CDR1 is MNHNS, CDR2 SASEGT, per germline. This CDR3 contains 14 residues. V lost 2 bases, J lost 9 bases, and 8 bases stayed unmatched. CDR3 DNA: TGTGCCAGCAGTGAATCCCGGGACAGGAGTTCCCAGTACTTC. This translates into CASSESRDRSSQYF.

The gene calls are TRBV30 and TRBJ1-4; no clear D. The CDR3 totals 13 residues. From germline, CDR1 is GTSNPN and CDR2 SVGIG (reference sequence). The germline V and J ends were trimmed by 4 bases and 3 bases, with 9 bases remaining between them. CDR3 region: CAWNGRPNEKLFF. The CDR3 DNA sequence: TGTGCCTGGAATGGCAGACCTAATGAAAAACTGTTTTTT.

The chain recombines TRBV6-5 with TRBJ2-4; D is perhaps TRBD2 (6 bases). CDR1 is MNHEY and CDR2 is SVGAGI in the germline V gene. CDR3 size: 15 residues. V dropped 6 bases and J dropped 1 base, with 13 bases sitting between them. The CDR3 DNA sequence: TGTGCCAGCAGGGGGGGATCCTTGGCCAAAAACATTCAGTACTTC. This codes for CASRGGSLAKNIQYF.

CDR3 DNA sequence: TGTGCCAGCAGCTTAGGATTGGGCGGGAGCGGGCAAGAGACCCAGTACTTC. This codes for CASSLGLGGSGQETQYF. This chain connects TRBV7-2 to TRBJ2-5; 7 bases fit TRBD2. Germline V gene sequence: CDR1 SGHTA, CDR2 FQGNSA. The CDR3 extends over 17 amino acids. Unmatched junction bases numbered 10, after V lost 1 base and J lost 2 bases. The whole variable domain, remainder taken from reference TRBV7-2 and TRBJ2-5, is GAGVSQSPSNKVTEKGKDVELRCDPISGHTALYWYRQSLGQGLEFLIYFQGNSAPDKSGLPSDRFSAERTGGSVSTLTIQRTQQEDSAVYLCASSLGLGGSGQETQYFGPGTRLLVL.

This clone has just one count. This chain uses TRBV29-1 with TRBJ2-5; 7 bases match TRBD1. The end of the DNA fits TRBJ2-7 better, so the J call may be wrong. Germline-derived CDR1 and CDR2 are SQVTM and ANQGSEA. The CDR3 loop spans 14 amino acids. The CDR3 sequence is CSVEKGTETYEQYF. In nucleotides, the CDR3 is TGCAGCGTTGAAAAGGGGACAGAAACCTACGAGCAGTACTTC.

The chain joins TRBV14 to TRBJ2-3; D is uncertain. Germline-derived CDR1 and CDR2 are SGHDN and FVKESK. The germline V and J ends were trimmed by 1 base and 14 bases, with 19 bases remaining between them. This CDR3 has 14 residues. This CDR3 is CASSQVALPGLRYF. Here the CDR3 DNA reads TGTGCCAGCAGCCAAGTTGCCCTACCGGGTTTACGGTATTTT.

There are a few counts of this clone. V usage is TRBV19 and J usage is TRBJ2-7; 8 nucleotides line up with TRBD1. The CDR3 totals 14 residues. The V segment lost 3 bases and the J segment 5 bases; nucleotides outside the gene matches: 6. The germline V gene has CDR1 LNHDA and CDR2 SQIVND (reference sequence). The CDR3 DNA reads TGTGCCAGTAGTATCTTGGACAGGGTCGACGAGCAGTACTTC. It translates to CASSILDRVDEQYF.

The CDR3 region is CASSSYPPNEQFF. The CDR3, as DNA: TGTGCCAGCAGTTCCTACCCCCCGAATGAGCAGTTCTTC. The chain is built from TRBV28 and TRBJ2-1; D gene ambiguous. The V end was cut by 4 bases, the J end by 7 bases, with 11 bases between. CDR3 size: 13 residues. Germline V lookup: CDR1 MDHEN, CDR2 SYDVKM.

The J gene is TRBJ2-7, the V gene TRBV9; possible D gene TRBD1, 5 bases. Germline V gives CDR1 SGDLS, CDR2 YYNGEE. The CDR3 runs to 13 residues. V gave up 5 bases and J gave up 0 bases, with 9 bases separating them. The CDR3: CASSPDSSYEQYF. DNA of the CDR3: TGTGCCAGCAGTCCCGACAGCTCCTACGAGCAGTACTTC.

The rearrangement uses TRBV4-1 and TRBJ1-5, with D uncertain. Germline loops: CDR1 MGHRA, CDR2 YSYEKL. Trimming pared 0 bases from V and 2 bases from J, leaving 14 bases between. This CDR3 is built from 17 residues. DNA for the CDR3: TGCGCCAGCAGCCAAGAAGAGGGATCGGTACGCAATCAGCCCCAGCATTTT. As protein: CASSQEEGSVRNQPQHF.

As DNA, the CDR3 is TGTGCCAGCAGCTTGGGGACAGGGGGCATCTACGAGCAGTACTTC. The encoded protein is CASSLGTGGIYEQYF. The chain links TRBV7-2 to TRBJ2-7; 12 nucleotides line up with TRBD1. The junction had 3 bases not matched to a gene; V was cut back by 3 bases and J by 3 bases. The CDR3 is 15 amino acids. Germline CDR1 and CDR2: SGHTA and FQGNSA.

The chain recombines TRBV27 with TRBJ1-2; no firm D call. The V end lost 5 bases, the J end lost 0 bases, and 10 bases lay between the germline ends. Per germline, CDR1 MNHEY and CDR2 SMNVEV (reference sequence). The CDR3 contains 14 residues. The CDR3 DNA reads TGTGCCAGCAGTAAAGGCAGAGCTAACTATGGCTACACCTTC. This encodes CASSKGRANYGYTF.

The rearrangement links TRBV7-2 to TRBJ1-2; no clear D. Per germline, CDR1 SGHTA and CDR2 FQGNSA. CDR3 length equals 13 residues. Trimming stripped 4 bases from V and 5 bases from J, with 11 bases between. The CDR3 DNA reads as TGTGCCAGCAGCTACCGCGGGCCTTATGGCTACACCTTC. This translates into CASSYRGPYGYTF.